These 24 T cell receptor beta chains originate from one sample sequenced in a study of graft-versus-host responses after intestinal transplantation (dated by TCRdb to the early 2020s). Libraries were built with the immunoSEQ multiplex PCR assay. TCRdb holds this immuneACCESS table with in-frame rearrangements only. Some clones are missing; in checked studies, unresolved V genes explain under half, and the rest has no known cause. Here the sample has some 86,000 clones; 88% occur a single time. The ten largest account for approximately 0.3% of the sample. Per the publication, the time point label means: cells obtained before transplantation from donor or recipient. For these TCRs, the target antigens are not known. The source material was unstimulated CD4+ T cells sorted from spleen or lymph node cells, sampled before transplant. The receptors here all came from a human donor who was the organ donor for an intestinal transplant.

This clone was seen once. This sequence joins TRBV5-4 and TRBJ2-1; D is uncertain. CDR3 length: 15 amino acids. The germline CDR1 and CDR2 sequences are SGHNT and YYREEE (reference sequence). V was cut by 0 bases and J by 1 base, with 8 bases left in between. The CDR3 reads CASSLGRESYNEQFF. Written as DNA, the CDR3 is TGTGCCAGCAGCTTGGGAAGAGAGTCCTACAATGAGCAGTTCTTC. The entire variable domain, with the rest obtained from reference TRBV5-4 and TRBJ2-1, is as follows: ETGVTQSPTHLIKTRGQQVTLRCSSQSGHNTVSWYQQALGQGPQFIFQYYREEENGRGNFPPRFSGLQFPNYSSELNVNALELDDSALYLCASSLGRESYNEQFFGPGTRLTVL.

The V call is TRBV7-3, the J call TRBJ1-2; D ambiguous. This CDR3 is built from 12 residues. V lost 6 bases and J lost 8, with 13 bases in between. The germline gives CDR1 SGHTA, CDR2 FQGTGA. CDR3 nucleotide sequence: TGTGCCAGCAGTCGGTCTGGGAGAGGCTACACCTTC. This translates into CASSRSGRGYTF.

The chain employs TRBV6-5 and TRBJ2-3, with unresolved D. Trimming stripped 11 bases from V and 2 bases from J, with 14 bases between. The CDR3 runs 13 residues. Per germline, CDR1 MNHEY and CDR2 SVGAGI. The CDR3 loop is CAVGAPATDTQYF. The CDR3 bases are TGTGCCGTAGGAGCCCCCGCCACAGATACGCAGTATTTT.

The chain couples TRBV6-6 to TRBJ2-1, with 8 bases matching TRBD2. J was trimmed by 0 bases and V by 4 bases; bases with no gene match: 2. The CDR3 spans 15 residues. In germline, CDR1 is MNHNY, CDR2 SVGAGI (reference sequence). Here the CDR3 reads CASSFGTSSYNEQFF. CDR3 DNA: TGTGCCAGCAGTTTCGGGACTAGCTCCTACAATGAGCAGTTCTTC.

This clone was detected only a few times. The rearrangement uses TRBV5-6 and TRBJ2-1, with D maybe TRBD2 (7 bases). The CDR3 extends over 15 amino acids. CDR1 is SGHDT and CDR2 is YYEEEE in the germline V gene. V was shortened by 0 bases and J by 2 bases, with 9 bases between the two germline ends. CDR3 bases: TGTGCCAGCAGCTTGGGCGGGGGCGCCTACAATGAGCAGTTCTTC. Residues: CASSLGGGAYNEQFF.

The chain employs TRBV5-4 and TRBJ2-5; D perhaps matches TRBD2 (6 bases). CDR1 is SGHNT and CDR2 is YYREEE in the germline V gene (reference sequence). Trimming pared 0 bases from V and 4 bases from J, leaving 19 bases between. The CDR3 totals 17 residues. The CDR3 DNA sequence: TGTGCCAGCAGCTTGGGTGTAGCGGCGGCAGAGGGAGAGACCCAGTACTTC. This translates into CASSLGVAAAEGETQYF.

The rearrangement links TRBV18 to TRBJ2-7; possibly TRBD1 for D (8 bases). V was cut by 3 bases and J by 3 bases, with 15 bases left in between. CDR1 KGHSH and CDR2 LQKENI come from the germline V gene. The CDR3 is 15 residues long. CDR3 sequence: CASSPGGTGNYEQYF. The CDR3 DNA reads as TGTGCCAGCTCACCGGGGGGGACAGGAAACTACGAGCAGTACTTC.

The gene calls are TRBV5-4 and TRBJ2-2; D not resolved. CDR3 length: 14 amino acids. Germline CDR1 SGHNT, CDR2 YYREEE (reference sequence). Trimming left V 0 bases short and J 5 bases short, with 8 bases between. The CDR3 DNA reads as TGTGCCAGCAGCTTGGTATCGCAGACCGGGGAGCTGTTTTTT. Translation gives CASSLVSQTGELFF. The full variable domain, rest sourced from reference TRBV5-4 and TRBJ2-2, is ETGVTQSPTHLIKTRGQQVTLRCSSQSGHNTVSWYQQALGQGPQFIFQYYREEENGRGNFPPRFSGLQFPNYSSELNVNALELDDSALYLCASSLVSQTGELFFGEGSRLTVL.

V usage is TRBV4-2 and J usage is TRBJ1-1, with D perhaps matching TRBD1 (6 bases). Trimming stripped 4 bases from V and 1 base from J, with 10 bases between. This CDR3 has 14 residues. Germline V CDR1 and CDR2: LGHNA, YNFKEQ. This CDR3 is CASSRQAPNTEAFF. DNA for the CDR3: TGTGCCAGCAGCCGACAGGCCCCGAACACTGAAGCTTTCTTT.

The rearrangement links TRBV10-3 to TRBJ1-1, with no clear D. Germline V gives CDR1 ENHRY, CDR2 SYGVKD. Trimming took off 3 bases at V and 0 bases at J, with 14 bases between the two ends. This CDR3 spans 16 amino acids. The CDR3 sequence: CAISESPGVLNTEAFF. The CDR3 region has the DNA TGTGCCATCAGTGAATCCCCCGGGGTCCTGAACACTGAAGCTTTCTTT.

The CDR3 coding sequence is TGTGCCACCAGCAGAGATTATCTGGGCTACACCTTC. This translates into CATSRDYLGYTF. This chain uses TRBV15 with TRBJ1-2; D unclear. The CDR3 loop spans 12 amino acids. V was pared by 0 bases and J by 8 bases, with 7 bases between. Germline CDR1 reads LNHNV; CDR2 reads YYDKDF (reference sequence).

The chain is built from TRBV7-2 and TRBJ2-1; 8 bases fit TRBD2. The trim removed 0 bases at V and 5 bases at J, leaving 0 bases unmatched. Germline lookup yields CDR1 SGHTA and CDR2 FQGNSA. This CDR3 comprises 14 residues. As DNA, the CDR3 is TGTGCCAGCAGCTTAGCACTAGCGGACAATGAGCAGTTCTTC. This translates into CASSLALADNEQFF.

The V and J genes are TRBV2 and TRBJ1-6; TRBD1 is a possible D gene (5 bases). The V and J ends lost 5 bases and 5 bases respectively, with 10 bases between them. The CDR3 is made up of 14 amino acids. Germline-derived CDR1 and CDR2 are SNHLY and FYNNEI. DNA for the CDR3: TGTGCCAGCAGTAAGGGGAGGGATAATTCACCCCTCCACTTT. Protein: CASSKGRDNSPLHF.

This chain uses TRBV11-3 with TRBJ1-1; possibly TRBD1 for D (6 bases). The ends were cut back, 1 base at V and 10 bases at J, with 16 bases in the middle. From germline, CDR1 is SGHNT and CDR2 YENEEA. This CDR3 has 14 residues. Here the CDR3 DNA reads TGTGCCAGCAGCTTAGCCAGGGGTACAGGGCGAGCTTTCTTT. Protein product: CASSLARGTGRAFF.

V is TRBV7-9 and J is TRBJ2-3; 10 positions agree with TRBD2. Germline V CDR1 and CDR2: SEHNR, FQNEAQ (reference sequence). Trimming at V came to 3 bases and at J to 2 bases, leaving 2 bases not matched to a gene. CDR3 size: 15 residues. In DNA, the CDR3 is TGTGCCAGCAGCTTTGGACTAGCGGCCACAGATACGCAGTATTTT. The encoded protein is CASSFGLAATDTQYF.

V and J are TRBV11-3 and TRBJ2-3; 11 nucleotides align to TRBD2. The trim removed 4 bases at V and 2 bases at J, leaving 2 bases unmatched. The CDR3 runs to 15 residues. Germline lookup yields CDR1 SGHNT and CDR2 YENEEA. CDR3 coding DNA: TGTGCCAGCAGCTCTAGCGGGGGGACCACAGATACGCAGTATTTT. Translating gives CASSSSGGTTDTQYF.

This rearrangement joins TRBV9 to TRBJ1-2; tentatively, D is TRBD1 (5 bases). This CDR3 spans 14 amino acids. The germline V gene encodes CDR1 SGDLS and CDR2 YYNGEE. V was cut by 0 bases and J by 8 bases, with 14 bases left in between. CDR3 protein: CASSVGWGESGYTF. The CDR3 DNA is TGTGCCAGCAGCGTAGGCTGGGGGGAGAGCGGCTACACCTTC.

The chain carries TRBV5-1 and TRBJ1-2; a weak D match, TRBD1 (6 bases). Looked up from germline, CDR1 is SGHRS and CDR2 is YFSETQ. This CDR3 contains 14 residues. Deletions cut 1 base from V and 3 bases from J, with 10 bases between. The CDR3 loop is CASSLRGQDYGYTF. DNA of the CDR3: TGCGCCAGCAGCTTGCGGGGACAAGACTATGGCTACACCTTC.

The chain has TRBV5-8 and TRBJ2-3, with TRBD2 matching over 11 bases. V gave up 4 bases and J gave up 6 bases; unmatched junction bases: 10. Germline V lookup: CDR1 SGHTS, CDR2 YDEGEE. The CDR3 is 16 amino acids. This chain's CDR3 is CASSRAVLAGGDTQYF. CDR3 coding DNA: TGTGCCAGCAGCCGGGCGGTCCTAGCGGGAGGTGATACGCAGTATTTT. The full variable domain, with the rest looked up from reference TRBV5-8 and TRBJ2-3, is EAGVTQSPTHLIKTRGQQATLRCSPISGHTSVYWYQQALGLGLQFLLWYDEGEERNRGNFPPRFSGRQFPNYSSELNVNALELEDSALYLCASSRAVLAGGDTQYFGPGTRLTVL.

The sample holds one count of this clone. The V call is TRBV9, the J call TRBJ2-7; D unresolved. CDR3 length: 15 residues. The germline V gene has CDR1 SGDLS and CDR2 YYNGEE. The V end lost 4 bases, the J end lost 3 bases, and 17 bases lay between the germline ends. CDR3 amino acids: CASSSRSPALYEQYF. Here the CDR3 DNA reads TGTGCCAGCAGCTCTCGGTCCCCTGCCCTCTACGAGCAGTACTTC.

V usage is TRBV13 and J usage is TRBJ2-7; 9 bases align to TRBD2. The trim removed 8 bases at V and 3 bases at J, leaving 5 bases unmatched. Germline CDR1 and CDR2: PRHDT and FYEKMQ (reference sequence). This CDR3 comprises 13 residues. CDR3 region: CASGSGRGYEQYF. Written as DNA, the CDR3 is TGTGCCAGCGGTAGCGGGAGAGGCTACGAGCAGTACTTC.

The rearrangement uses TRBV7-8 and TRBJ1-2; TRBD1 is a possible D gene (5 bases). Germline V gene data show CDR1 as SGHVS and CDR2 as FQNEAQ. CDR3 length: 15 residues. V lost 1 base and J lost 4, with 13 bases in between. The CDR3 sequence is CASSLEAGWGYGYTF. For the CDR3, the DNA is TGTGCCAGCAGCTTAGAGGCAGGGTGGGGCTATGGCTACACCTTC.

V gene TRBV6-1 combines with J gene TRBJ2-7, with 9 bases matching TRBD2. CDR1 is MNHNS, CDR2 SASEGT, per germline. Trimming at V came to 0 bases and at J to 4 bases, leaving 7 bases not matched to a gene. There are 16 residues in the CDR3. Here the CDR3 DNA reads TGTGCCAGCAGTGAAGCATCAGCTAGCGGGGCGTACGAGCAGTACTTC. The encoded protein is CASSEASASGAYEQYF.

The gene calls are TRBV7-2 and TRBJ2-5; 7 bases line up with TRBD1. The CDR3 runs 16 residues. The germline V gene has CDR1 SGHTA and CDR2 FQGNSA. The ends lost 8 bases at V and 5 bases at J; junction bases unmatched: 17. Written as DNA, the CDR3 is TGTGCCAGCGTTCAGGTCGGGGCCAGGGGGTTGGAGACCCAGTACTTC. This codes for CASVQVGARGLETQYF.